This T cell receptor (beta chain) was sequenced in a study of molecular identifiers for immune sequencing clone quantification. The CDR3 consists of 16 residues. The junction had 10 bases not matched to a gene; V was cut back by 6 bases and J by 8 bases. This clonotype has a count of ten or more. TCRdb called the PCR reads again in MiXCR, with one record for every CDR3 protein. The sample records hundreds of thousands of distinct CDR3 sequences, about 25% being singletons. This TCR came from a human donor in good health. Some libraries in this study had Jurkat cell RNA spiked in. Sequences were obtained from naive CD8+ T cells from blood, with Jurkat cell RNA spiked in. Subset here: FACS-sorted CD8+CD4-CCR7+CD45RA+ naive T cells. V usage is TRBV12-3 or TRBV12-4 and J usage is TRBJ2-3, with TRBD2 matching over 14 bases. The CDR3 coding sequence is TGTGCCAGCAGCGAAACCGGGACTAGCGGGAGTGGTACGCAGTATTTT. This encodes CASSETGTSGSGTQYF.